Below, 20 T cell receptor beta chains from the same sample are listed, as sequenced in a study of blood T cell repertoires in COVID-19. The method was immunoSEQ multiplex PCR; TCRdb's version includes in-frame clones alone and lacks a portion of them. The sample yields more than 100,000 clones, 78% seen once. Sequences were obtained from peripheral blood. Source of these receptors: a man aged 70 or older with acute or convalescent COVID-19.

Worth noting for this clone: Other DNA sequences within the sample encode an identical CDR3. The chain carries TRBV15 and TRBJ2-7; D ambiguous. Looked up from germline, CDR1 is LNHNV and CDR2 is YYDKDF (reference sequence). V lost 0 bases to trimming and J lost 2 bases, with 8 bases between them. This CDR3 has 14 amino acids. The DNA of the CDR3 is TGTGCCACCAGCAGAGATCCCGGTACCTACGAGCAGTACTTC. As protein: CATSRDPGTYEQYF.

The chain carries TRBV19 and TRBJ2-3, with 10 bases identical to TRBD2. This CDR3 region has 16 residues. V was clipped by 4 bases and J by 4 bases; unmatched bases: 8. Per germline, CDR1 LNHDA and CDR2 SQIVND (reference sequence). DNA for the CDR3: TGTGCCAGTAGTAATTGGGTACTAGCGGGGTCAGATACGCAGTATTTT. Amino acids: CASSNWVLAGSDTQYF. Using reference TRBV19 and TRBJ2-3 for the parts outside the CDR3, the full variable domain is DGGITQSPKYLFRKEGQNVTLSCEQNLNHDAMYWYRQDPGQGLRLIYYSQIVNDFQKGDIAEGYSVSREKKESFPLTVTSAQKNPTAFYLCASSNWVLAGSDTQYFGPGTRLTVL.

This clone was seen just once. This sequence joins TRBV19 and TRBJ2-2; D may be TRBD1 (5 bases). CDR3 length equals 14 residues. Trimming cost V 3 bases and J 5 bases, with 10 bases left between them. Germline V gene sequence: CDR1 LNHDA, CDR2 SQIVND (reference sequence). This CDR3 is CASSIPGWTGELFF. DNA of the CDR3: TGTGCCAGTAGTATCCCAGGGTGGACCGGGGAGCTGTTTTTT.

The V gene is TRBV2, the J gene TRBJ1-4; D may be TRBD1 (6 bases). Trimming took 3 bases from V and 6 from J, leaving 11 bases between them. From germline, CDR1 is SNHLY and CDR2 FYNNEI. This CDR3 comprises 14 residues. CDR3 region: CASSDRGVDEKLFF. Written as DNA, the CDR3 is TGTGCCAGCAGTGACAGGGGTGTTGATGAAAAACTGTTTTTT.

This rearrangement joins TRBV6-5 to TRBJ1-1; tentatively, D is TRBD1 (5 bases). The CDR3 contains 14 residues. The V gene lost 0 bases and the J gene lost 0 bases, with 5 bases spanning the gap. Germline V lookup: CDR1 MNHEY, CDR2 SVGAGI. This CDR3 reads CASSYSRVNTEAFF. The CDR3 nucleotides read TGTGCCAGCAGTTACTCCAGGGTGAACACTGAAGCTTTCTTT.

V is TRBV5-1 and J is TRBJ2-1; TRBD1 agrees at 10 bases. V lost 4 bases to trimming and J lost 5 bases; unmatched junction nucleotides: 3. Germline V gives CDR1 SGHRS, CDR2 YFSETQ. The CDR3 runs 14 residues. This CDR3 is CASSLGQGHNEQFF. DNA for the CDR3: TGCGCCAGCAGCCTGGGACAGGGGCACAATGAGCAGTTCTTC.

This clone showed up just a few times. The chain links TRBV18 to TRBJ2-7, with D perhaps TRBD2 (5 bases). The CDR3 consists of 14 residues. Deletions cut 2 bases from V and 5 bases from J, with 13 bases between. The germline gives CDR1 KGHSH, CDR2 LQKENI. The CDR3 DNA is TGTGCCAGCTCACCAGTGGACTCCGCCCACGAGCAGTACTTC. Its translation is CASSPVDSAHEQYF.

The V and J genes are TRBV6-1 and TRBJ1-5; D uncertain. Germline-derived CDR1 and CDR2 are MNHNS and SASEGT. There are 16 residues in the CDR3. The ends were cut back, 2 bases at V and 0 bases at J, with 11 bases in the middle. CDR3 DNA: TGTGCCAGCAGTGAATTGGAGATCTATAGCAATCAGCCCCAGCATTTT. It translates to CASSELEIYSNQPQHF.

The chain uses TRBV24-1 and TRBJ2-1, with 11 bases that match TRBD2. Germline loops: CDR1 KGHDR, CDR2 SFDVKD. The CDR3 contains 18 residues. V dropped 3 bases and J dropped 2; count of bases not matched to a gene: 8. CDR3 region: CATSDRTSGGSAYNEQFF. The CDR3 DNA sequence: TGTGCCACCAGTGATCGTACTAGCGGGGGAAGCGCCTACAATGAGCAGTTCTTC.

The V and J genes are TRBV5-5 and TRBJ2-3; TRBD2 aligns across 10 bases. V lost 1 base, J lost 0 bases, and 8 bases stayed unmatched. CDR1 and CDR2 from the germline V gene are SGHKS and YYEKEE (reference sequence). The CDR3 is made up of 18 amino acids. The CDR3 here is CASSLIGLAGVSTDTQYF. CDR3 in DNA: TGTGCCAGCAGCTTGATTGGGCTAGCGGGAGTTAGCACAGATACGCAGTATTTT.

This clone was observed a few times. The chain combines TRBV19 with TRBJ1-1, with 9 positions matching TRBD1. The CDR3 totals 15 residues. Germline V gene lookup returns CDR1 LNHDA and CDR2 SQIVND (reference sequence). With V trimmed by 4 bases and J by 4 bases, 7 bases remained unmatched. The CDR3 bases are TGTGCCAGTAGTACTGGGGCGACAGGGGGCACTGAAGCTTTCTTT. Translated: CASSTGATGGTEAFF.

This chain uses TRBV4-1 with TRBJ1-6, with 9 nucleotides matching TRBD1. Germline V gene data show CDR1 as MGHRA and CDR2 as YSYEKL. The trim removed 4 bases at V and 9 bases at J, leaving 4 bases unmatched. This CDR3 has 14 amino acids. The CDR3 sequence: CASSRDRALSPLHF. In DNA form, the CDR3 reads TGCGCCAGCAGCCGGGACAGGGCTCTTTCACCCCTCCACTTT.

The chain employs TRBV7-9 and TRBJ2-7, with 9 positions matching TRBD1. Germline CDR1 SEHNR, CDR2 FQNEAQ (reference sequence). CDR3 length: 13 residues. Trimming at V came to 1 base and at J to 11 bases, leaving 6 bases not matched to a gene. CDR3 DNA sequence: TGTGCCAGCAGCTTAGGACAGGGGGAGGGAGAGTACTTC. Translation gives CASSLGQGEGEYF.

This clone has only a few counts. The chain links TRBV5-1 to TRBJ1-1, with D hard to call. V lost 0 bases, J lost 6 bases, and 9 bases lay in between. CDR1 and CDR2 (germline): SGHRS, YFSETQ. This CDR3 contains 13 residues. CDR3 DNA: TGCGCCAGCAGCTTGGGGTCCACTGCTGAAGCTTTCTTT. It encodes CASSLGSTAEAFF.

V usage is TRBV6-2 or TRBV6-3 and J usage is TRBJ2-3; D is unresolved. Between the trimmed V and J ends, which lost 4 bases and 0 bases, there was a span of 11 bases. CDR3 length: 15 residues. Germline V lookup: CDR1 MNHEY, CDR2 SVGEGT. The chain's CDR3 is CASSLLRSSTDTQYF. As DNA, the CDR3 is TGTGCCAGCAGTTTACTCCGGTCTAGCACAGATACGCAGTATTTT.

This clone appeared once. The J gene is TRBJ1-6, the V gene TRBV4-2; tentative D call: TRBD1 (6 bases). The germline V and J ends were trimmed by 1 base and 8 bases, with 15 bases remaining between them. Per germline, CDR1 LGHNA and CDR2 YNFKEQ. The CDR3 length is 16 residues. The CDR3 loop reads CASSQASGQGDSPLHF. CDR3 coding DNA: TGTGCCAGCAGCCAAGCCTCGGGACAAGGGGATTCACCCCTCCACTTT.

This clone was picked up one time. The gene calls are TRBV14 and TRBJ2-3; D gene ambiguous. This CDR3 spans 15 amino acids. The germline V gene encodes CDR1 SGHDN and CDR2 FVKESK. V lost 0 bases, J lost 5 bases, and 12 bases lay in between. The CDR3 DNA reads TGTGCCAGCAGCCAAGATTTTAATCGTCGAGATACGCAGTATTTT. Amino acids: CASSQDFNRRDTQYF.

This chain links TRBV9 with TRBJ2-7; D remains ambiguous. The CDR3 extends over 15 amino acids. The V end lost 0 bases, the J end lost 3 bases, and 13 bases lay between the germline ends. CDR1 is SGDLS, CDR2 YYNGEE, per germline. Here the CDR3 DNA reads TGTGCCAGCAGCGTAGGGCAGGTCGCTATCTACGAGCAGTACTTC. Residues: CASSVGQVAIYEQYF.

The chain couples TRBV7-6 to TRBJ1-3, with D unresolved. Trimming left V 0 bases short and J 0 bases short, with 3 bases between. This CDR3 is built from 14 residues. Germline V gene data show CDR1 as SGHVS and CDR2 as FNYEAQ. The CDR3 spells CASSLAVSGNTIYF. CDR3 in DNA: TGTGCCAGCAGCTTAGCCGTCTCTGGAAACACCATATATTTT.

The table lists this clone with a few counts. V usage is TRBV18 and J usage is TRBJ1-5; 10 nucleotides line up with TRBD1. Losses at the gene ends were 4 bases for V and 7 bases for J; bases not matched to a gene: 4. From germline, CDR1 is KGHSH and CDR2 LQKENI. The CDR3 runs 14 residues. The CDR3 DNA reads as TGTGCCAGCTCACTGGGACAGGGGAAACAGCCCCAGCATTTT. Its translation: CASSLGQGKQPQHF.